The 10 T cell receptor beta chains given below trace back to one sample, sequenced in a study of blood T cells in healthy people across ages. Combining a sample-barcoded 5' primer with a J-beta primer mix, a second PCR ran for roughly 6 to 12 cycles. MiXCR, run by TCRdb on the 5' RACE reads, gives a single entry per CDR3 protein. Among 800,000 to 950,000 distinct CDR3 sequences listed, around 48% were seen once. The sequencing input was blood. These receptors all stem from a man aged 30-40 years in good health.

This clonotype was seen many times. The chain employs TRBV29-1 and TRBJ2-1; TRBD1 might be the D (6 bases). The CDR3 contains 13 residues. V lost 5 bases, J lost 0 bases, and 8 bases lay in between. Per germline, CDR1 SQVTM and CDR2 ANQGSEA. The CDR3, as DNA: TGCAGCGTTCGGGACAACTCCTACAATGAGCAGTTCTTC. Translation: CSVRDNSYNEQFF.

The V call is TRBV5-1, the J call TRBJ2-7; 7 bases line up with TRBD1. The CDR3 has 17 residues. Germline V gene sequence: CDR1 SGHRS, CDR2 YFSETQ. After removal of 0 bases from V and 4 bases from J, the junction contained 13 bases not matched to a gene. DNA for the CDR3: TGCGCCAGCAGCTTGGGACAGGGCTATAGTGCGCCTTACGAGCAGTACTTC. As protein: CASSLGQGYSAPYEQYF.

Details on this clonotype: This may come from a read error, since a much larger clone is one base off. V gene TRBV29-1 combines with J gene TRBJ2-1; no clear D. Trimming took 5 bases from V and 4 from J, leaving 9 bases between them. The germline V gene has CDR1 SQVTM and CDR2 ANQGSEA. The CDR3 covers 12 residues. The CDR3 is CSVSSAYNEQFF. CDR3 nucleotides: TGCAGCGTTTCGTCAGCGTACAATGAGCAGTTCTTC.

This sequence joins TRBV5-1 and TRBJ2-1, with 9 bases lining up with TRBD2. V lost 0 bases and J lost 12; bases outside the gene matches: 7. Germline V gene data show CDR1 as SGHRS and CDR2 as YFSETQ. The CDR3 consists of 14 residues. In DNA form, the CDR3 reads TGCGCCAGCAGCTTGGAACTAGCGGGCTCCGGGCAGTTCTTC. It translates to CASSLELAGSGQFF.

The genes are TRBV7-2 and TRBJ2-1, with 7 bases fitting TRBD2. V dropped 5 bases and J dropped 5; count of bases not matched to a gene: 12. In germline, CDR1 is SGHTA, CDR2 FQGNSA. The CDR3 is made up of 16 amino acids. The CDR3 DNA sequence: TGTGCCAGCAGCCGGAGGGGCCGGGCGGGAGACAATGAGCAGTTCTTC. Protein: CASSRRGRAGDNEQFF.

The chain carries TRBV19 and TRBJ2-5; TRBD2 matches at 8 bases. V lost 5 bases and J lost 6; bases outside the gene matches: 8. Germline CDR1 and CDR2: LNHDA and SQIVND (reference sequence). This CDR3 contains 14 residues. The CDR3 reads CASSPSGGGKTQYF. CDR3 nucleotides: TGTGCCAGTAGTCCCAGCGGGGGAGGGAAGACCCAGTACTTC.

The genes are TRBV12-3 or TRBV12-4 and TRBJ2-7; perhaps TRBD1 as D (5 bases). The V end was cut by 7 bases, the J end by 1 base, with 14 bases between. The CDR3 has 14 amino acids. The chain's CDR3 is CASKAGQVSYEQYF. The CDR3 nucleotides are TGTGCCAGCAAAGCAGGGCAGGTTTCCTACGAGCAGTACTTC.

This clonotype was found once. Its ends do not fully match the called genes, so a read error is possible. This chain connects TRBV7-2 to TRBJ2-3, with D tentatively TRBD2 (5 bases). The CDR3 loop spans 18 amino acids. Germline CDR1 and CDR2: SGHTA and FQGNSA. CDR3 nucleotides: TGTGCCAGCAGCTTATACAGCGATCTAATACCTAGCATAGATACGCAGTATTTT. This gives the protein CASSLYSDLIPSIDTQYF.

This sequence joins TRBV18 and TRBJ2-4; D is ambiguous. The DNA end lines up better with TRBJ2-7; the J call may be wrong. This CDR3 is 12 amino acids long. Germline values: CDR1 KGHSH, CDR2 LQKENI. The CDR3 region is CASSPRVDEQYF. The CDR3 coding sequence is TGTGCCAGCTCACCACGTGTGGACGAGCAGTACTTC.

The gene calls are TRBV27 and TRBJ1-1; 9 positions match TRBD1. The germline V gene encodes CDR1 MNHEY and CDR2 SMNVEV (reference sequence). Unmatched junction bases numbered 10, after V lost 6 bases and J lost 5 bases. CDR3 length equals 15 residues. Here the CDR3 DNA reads TGTGCCAGCAGAGGGACAGGGCTAGGAGGGACTGAAGCTTTCTTT. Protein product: CASRGTGLGGTEAFF.